This note documents a single T cell receptor (beta chain) sequence. Original methodology: Amplified reference gene primers provided the basis for estimating nucleated cell counts. Assay: immunoSEQ multiplex PCR; the TCRdb copy retains only in-frame clones and omits some. V and J calls and clone size are those listed in that table; D and trimming were worked out from the DNA. The profile shows more than 130,000 clones, 84% of them singletons. In germline, CDR1 is MNHEY, CDR2 SVGAGI. This CDR3 is built from 14 residues. The V and J ends lost 2 bases and 8 bases, in that order; junction bases with no gene match: 8. This sample was taken from a study of blood T cell repertoires in COVID-19. About the research overall: Samples representing acute and convalescent COVID-19 were sourced from the United States, Italy and Spain. PBMCs, B-cell-depleted T cells, or T cells were the source of the cDNA or gDNA that made up the material.

The receptor comes from a human donor in a cohort sampled during active COVID-19. This sequence joins TRBV6-5 and TRBJ1-2; 7 nucleotides line up with TRBD1. Sequencing used peripheral blood. The CDR3 loop reads CASSYRSQGGGYTF. The CDR3 bases are TGTGCCAGCAGTTACCGGAGTCAGGGGGGAGGCTACACCTTC.